This T cell receptor (beta chain) was identified in a study of T cell repertoires in ileal Crohn's disease. Using immunoSEQ multiplex PCR, the repertoire was profiled, and TCRdb retains in-frame clones only, with some absent. This sample has over 14,000 clones, with 70% to 80% found just once. Trimming removed 2 bases from V and 5 bases from J, with 7 bases in between. This CDR3 contains 12 residues. CDR1 is SGHRS and CDR2 is YFSETQ in the germline V gene. Material: ileal tissue. This chain connects TRBV5-1 to TRBJ2-5; no firm D call. This clonotype was sampled from an adult with Crohn's disease. The CDR3 reads CASSFSSETQYF. The DNA for the CDR3 is TGCGCCAGCAGCTTTTCATCGGAGACCCAGTACTTC.